The T cell receptor (beta chain) under discussion was sequenced for a study of OX40 agonist ivuxolimab in advanced cancers. Background on the study: People who had prior anti-PD-1, anti-PD-L1 or anti-CTLA-4 therapy could take part, and approximately 43% had some. Partial responses were achieved by three patients, one with hepatocellular carcinoma and two with cutaneous melanoma.

Regarding the study as a whole: Fewer expanded clones were found on average in CD4+ than in CD8+ T cells. There was clonal expansion of CD4+ and CD8+ blood T cells by week 6 at 0.1 to 3.0 mg/kg.

The V end lost 3 bases, the J end lost 2 bases, and 4 bases lay between the germline ends. The CDR3 loop spans 12 amino acids. Germline lookup yields CDR1 KGHSH and CDR2 LQKENI. Using immunoSEQ multiplex PCR, the repertoire was profiled, and TCRdb retains in-frame clones only, with some absent. The data contain about 42,000 clones, over 75% of them seen just once; the ten biggest clones take up 13%. Points on this clone: Its antigen is unknown.

Source: CD4+ or CD8+ T cells sorted from blood, taken in a trial of the OX40 agonist ivuxolimab. The source of this sequence is an adult with an advanced solid tumor such as melanoma, head and neck, liver or kidney cancer. The chain is built from TRBV18 and TRBJ1-1, with no clear D. CDR3 in amino acids: CASSPYNTEAFF. CDR3 DNA: TGTGCCAGCTCACCCTATAACACTGAAGCTTTCTTT. Variable domain in full (rest from reference TRBV18 and TRBJ1-1): NAGVMQNPRHLVRRRGQEARLRCSPMKGHSHVYWYRQLPEEGLKFMVYLQKENIIDESGMPKERFSAEFPKEGPSILRIQQVVRGDSAAYFCASSPYNTEAFFGQGTRLTVV.